This T cell receptor beta chain derives from a study of blood T cells in healthy people across ages. Sample-barcoded 5' priming and a J-beta primer mix drove a second PCR of roughly 6 to 12 cycles. TCRdb reanalysed the 5' RACE reads using MiXCR and keeps one entry per CDR3 protein. The sample holds about 780,000 distinct CDR3 sequences, under 30% seen once. The CDR3 contains 12 residues. Germline assignment: CDR1 SQVTM and CDR2 ANQGSEA. Losses at the gene ends were 6 bases for V and 4 bases for J; bases not matched to a gene: 0. These same records also appear under a second study, on T cells of mothers and their children.

The sequenced sample consisted of blood. The source is a boy younger than 18 in good health. The V and J genes are TRBV29-1 and TRBJ1-2, with 12 nucleotides matching TRBD1. CDR3 loop: CSVGQGAYGYTF. The CDR3 DNA reads as TGCAGCGTGGGACAGGGGGCCTATGGCTACACCTTC.